These T cell receptor beta chains were read from a single sample in a study of cytomegalovirus exposure and HLA in healthy donors. Only in-frame clones appear in the TCRdb table, and some are missing; sequencing was by immunoSEQ multiplex PCR. The sample contains under 140,000 clones, over 65% of which appear only once. The sequencing sample was made of PBMCs. The source of these receptors is a man aged 25 to 45 in good health and CMV-seropositive. CDR3s include the opening cysteine and the closing phenylalanine or tryptophan.

>TRBJ1-2|TRBV9
CASSVETGRPHGYTF
>TRBJ1-1|TRBV6-5
CASSTTGATEAFF
>TRBJ1-1|TRBV15
CATSRDVGDRGHTEAFF
>TRBJ1-2|TRBV28
CASRSQANYGYTF
>TRBJ1-5|TRBV7-2
CASSPLTGGDQPQHF
>TRBJ2-1|TRBV27
CASSLFGRNGYNEQFF
>TRBJ2-1|TRBV4-2
CASSQEGGGPYNEQFF
>TRBJ2-5|TRBV5-1
CAGSRGLGETQYF
>TRBJ2-3|TRBV5-1
CASSSAGTSGPTDTQYF
>TRBJ1-6|TRBV27
CASSFGRGQLGNSPLHF
>TRBJ2-7|TRBV5-1
CASSLTTGAREQYF
>TRBJ2-2|TRBV27
CASRSGGYTGELFF
>TRBJ2-4|TRBV27
CASGTDRGPGIAKNIQYF
>TRBJ1-2|TRBV7-9
CASSSQGYGYTF
>TRBJ1-5|TRBV28
CASSPGPQGLPQHF
>TRBJ2-5|TRBV7-9
CASSLEAAQLGRETQYF